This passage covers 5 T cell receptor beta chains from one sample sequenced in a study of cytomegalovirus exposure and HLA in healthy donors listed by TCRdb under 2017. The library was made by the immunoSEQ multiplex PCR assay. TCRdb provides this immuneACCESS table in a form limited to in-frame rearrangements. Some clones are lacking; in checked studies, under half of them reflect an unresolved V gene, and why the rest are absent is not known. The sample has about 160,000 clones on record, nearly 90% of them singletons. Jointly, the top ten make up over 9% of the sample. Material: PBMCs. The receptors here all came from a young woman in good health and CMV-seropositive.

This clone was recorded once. The CDR3 here is CASSASPESSGANVLTF. The CDR3, as DNA: TGTGCCAGCAGCGCCTCTCCCGAGAGCTCTGGGGCCAACGTCCTGACTTTC. The chain carries TRBV9 and TRBJ2-6; no definite D call. The CDR3 is 17 amino acids. Germline CDR1 SGDLS, CDR2 YYNGEE. The V and J ends lost 3 bases and 0 bases respectively, with 13 bases between them.

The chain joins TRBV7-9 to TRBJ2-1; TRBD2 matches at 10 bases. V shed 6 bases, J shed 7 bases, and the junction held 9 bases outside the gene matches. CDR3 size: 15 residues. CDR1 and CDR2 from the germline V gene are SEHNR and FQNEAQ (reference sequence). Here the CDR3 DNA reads TGTGCCAGCAGTCCAGCGGGAGGGCTCTGGAATGAGCAGTTCTTC. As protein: CASSPAGGLWNEQFF.

CDR3 protein: CASSRLDNEQFF. The CDR3 DNA follows: TGTGCCAGCAGTCGTCTTGACAATGAGCAGTTCTTC. The chain has TRBV28 and TRBJ2-1; D gene unclear. The CDR3 runs to 12 residues. V was pared by 5 bases and J by 5 bases, with 7 bases between. Germline lookup yields CDR1 MDHEN and CDR2 SYDVKM.

Here the CDR3 DNA reads TGTGCCAGCAGCCAAGAGTCGGGGACAAGCTACGAGCAGTACTTC. Its translation: CASSQESGTSYEQYF. This sequence joins TRBV4-2 and TRBJ2-7; possibly TRBD1 for D (6 bases). The V gene's germline CDR1 is LGHNA and CDR2 YNFKEQ. V was cut by 0 bases and J by 3 bases, with 12 bases left in between. The CDR3 consists of 15 residues.

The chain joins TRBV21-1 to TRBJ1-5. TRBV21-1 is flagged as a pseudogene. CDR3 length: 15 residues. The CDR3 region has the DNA TGTGCCAGCAGCAAATTGGGAGGTGATGATCAGCCCCAGCATTTT. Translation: CASSKLGGDDQPQHF.